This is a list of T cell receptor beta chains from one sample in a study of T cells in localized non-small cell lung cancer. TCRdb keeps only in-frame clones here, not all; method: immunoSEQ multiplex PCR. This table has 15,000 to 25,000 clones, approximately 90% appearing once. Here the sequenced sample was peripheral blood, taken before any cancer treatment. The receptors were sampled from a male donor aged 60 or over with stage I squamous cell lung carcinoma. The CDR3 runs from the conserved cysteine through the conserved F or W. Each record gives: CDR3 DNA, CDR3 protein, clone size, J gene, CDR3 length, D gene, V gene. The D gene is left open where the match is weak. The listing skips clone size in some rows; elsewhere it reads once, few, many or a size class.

DNA: TGTGCCAGCAGTGAATCCCTATCGGCCCGCAATGAGCAGTTCTTC
CDR3: CASSESLSARNEQFF
size: .
J: TRBJ2-1
length: 15
D: .
V: TRBV25-1

DNA: TGTGCCATCAGCCAGACAGGGGCGTACACAGATACGCAGTATTTT
CDR3: CAISQTGAYTDTQYF
size: once
J: TRBJ2-3
length: 15
D: TRBD1
V: TRBV10-3

DNA: TGTGCCAGTAGTCCCATCCGGGTCCCTGAAGCTTTCTTT
CDR3: CASSPIRVPEAFF
size: .
J: TRBJ1-1
length: 13
D: .
V: TRBV19

DNA: TGTGCCAGCATCCGTCGGCTAGCGGGAGGCGAGCAGTACTTC
CDR3: CASIRRLAGGEQYF
size: few
J: TRBJ2-7
length: 14
D: TRBD2
V: TRBV11-2

DNA: TGCGCCAGCAGCCCAAACTCCGGGGGTACTGAAGCTTTCTTT
CDR3: CASSPNSGGTEAFF
size: .
J: TRBJ1-1
length: 14
D: .
V: TRBV5-1

DNA: TGTGCCAGCAGTGAAGCGGGGGCGGAGAGCACAGATACGCAGTATTTT
CDR3: CASSEAGAESTDTQYF
size: once
J: TRBJ2-3
length: 16
D: .
V: TRBV2

DNA: TGTGCCAGCAGCTTAGGTTTGAACACTGAAGCTTTCTTT
CDR3: CASSLGLNTEAFF
size: few
J: TRBJ1-1
length: 13
D: .
V: TRBV11-2

DNA: TGTGCCAGCAGTTACTCGACGGGACTAGCCGAGCAGTACTTC
CDR3: CASSYSTGLAEQYF
size: .
J: TRBJ2-7
length: 14
D: TRBD2
V: TRBV6-5

DNA: TGTGCCAGCAGCCCCTCCCGGACTAGCGCTACCTACGAGCAGTACTTC
CDR3: CASSPSRTSATYEQYF
size: .
J: TRBJ2-7
length: 16
D: TRBD2
V: TRBV9

DNA: TGTGCCAGCAGGGGTCTGAATGTGGCAGGGAAAGATGGCTACACCTTC
CDR3: CASRGLNVAGKDGYTF
size: .
J: TRBJ1-2
length: 16
D: .
V: TRBV2

DNA: TGTGCCAGCAGCAAGGGGGGGTGGCTAGCGGGAGGGCGAGAGACCCAGTACTTC
CDR3: CASSKGGWLAGGRETQYF
size: .
J: TRBJ2-5
length: 18
D: TRBD2
V: TRBV7-9

DNA: TGTGCCAGTAGTATAGGACTAGCGGCTAGCACAGATACGCAGTATTTT
CDR3: CASSIGLAASTDTQYF
size: .
J: TRBJ2-3
length: 16
D: TRBD2
V: TRBV19

DNA: TGTGCCAGCAGCTGGCCGGGACAGGGATTCGAGCAGTACTTC
CDR3: CASSWPGQGFEQYF
size: .
J: TRBJ2-7
length: 14
D: TRBD1
V: TRBV7-2

DNA: TGTGCCAGCAGGAGAGGGAAGGGGGGAAAAGCTTTCTTT
CDR3: CASRRGKGGKAFF
size: .
J: TRBJ1-1
length: 13
D: .
V: TRBV21-1

DNA: TGTGCTAGTGGTTTGGGACTAGAAGGATACAATGAGCAGTTCTTC
CDR3: CASGLGLEGYNEQFF
size: .
J: TRBJ2-1
length: 15
D: .
V: TRBV12-5

DNA: TGTGCCAGTAGCAGGGACAGGGGGTCGGACACCGGGGAGCTGTTTTTT
CDR3: CASSRDRGSDTGELFF
size: .
J: TRBJ2-2
length: 16
D: TRBD1
V: TRBV19

DNA: TGTGCCAGCAGTGAAAGACAGGGACTTTCTGGCTACACCTTC
CDR3: CASSERQGLSGYTF
size: .
J: TRBJ1-2
length: 14
D: TRBD1
V: TRBV6-1

DNA: TGTGCCACCGCGACCGGGCAGGGTTTCCGCTACGAGCAGTACTTC
CDR3: CATATGQGFRYEQYF
size: .
J: TRBJ2-7
length: 15
D: .
V: TRBV27